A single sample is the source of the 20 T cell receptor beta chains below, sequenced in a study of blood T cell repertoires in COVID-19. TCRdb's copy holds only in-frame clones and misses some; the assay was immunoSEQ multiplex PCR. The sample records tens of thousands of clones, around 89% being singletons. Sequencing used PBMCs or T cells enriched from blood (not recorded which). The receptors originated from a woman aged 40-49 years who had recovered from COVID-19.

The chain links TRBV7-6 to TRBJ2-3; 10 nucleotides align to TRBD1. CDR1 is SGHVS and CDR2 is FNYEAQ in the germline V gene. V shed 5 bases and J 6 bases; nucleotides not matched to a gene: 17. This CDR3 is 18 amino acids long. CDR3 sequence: CASSPYSAATGGGDTQYF. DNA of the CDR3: TGTGCCAGCAGCCCCTACTCCGCCGCGACAGGGGGCGGGGATACGCAGTATTTT.

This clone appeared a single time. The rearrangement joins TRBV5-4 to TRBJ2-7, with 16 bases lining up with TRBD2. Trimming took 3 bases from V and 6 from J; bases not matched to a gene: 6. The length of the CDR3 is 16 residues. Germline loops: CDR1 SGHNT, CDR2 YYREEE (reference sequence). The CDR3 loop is CASSSLGLAGGPEQYF. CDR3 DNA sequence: TGTGCCAGCAGCTCTCTGGGACTAGCGGGGGGGCCCGAGCAGTACTTC.

CDR3 protein: CASRETGQDQETQYF. The CDR3 bases are TGTGCCAGCAGGGAGACTGGACAGGATCAAGAGACCCAGTACTTC. The chain recombines TRBV2 with TRBJ2-5; TRBD1 matches at 7 bases. Germline-derived CDR1 and CDR2 are SNHLY and FYNNEI. J gave up 2 bases and V 6 bases, and 9 bases lay outside the gene matches. This CDR3 is 15 amino acids long.

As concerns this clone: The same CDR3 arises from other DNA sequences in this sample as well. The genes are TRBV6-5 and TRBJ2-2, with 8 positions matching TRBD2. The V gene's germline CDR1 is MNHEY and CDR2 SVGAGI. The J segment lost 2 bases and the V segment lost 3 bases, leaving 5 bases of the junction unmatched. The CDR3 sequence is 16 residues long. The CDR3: CASSYGLAVNTGELFF. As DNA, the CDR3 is TGTGCCAGCAGTTATGGACTAGCTGTCAACACCGGGGAGCTGTTTTTT.

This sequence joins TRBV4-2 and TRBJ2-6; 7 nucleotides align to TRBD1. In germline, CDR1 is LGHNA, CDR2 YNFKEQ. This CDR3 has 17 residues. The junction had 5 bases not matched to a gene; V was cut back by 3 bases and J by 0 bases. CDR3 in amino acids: CASSQGDSRSGANVLTF. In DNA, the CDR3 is TGTGCCAGCAGCCAGGGGGACAGCCGCTCTGGGGCCAACGTCCTGACTTTC.

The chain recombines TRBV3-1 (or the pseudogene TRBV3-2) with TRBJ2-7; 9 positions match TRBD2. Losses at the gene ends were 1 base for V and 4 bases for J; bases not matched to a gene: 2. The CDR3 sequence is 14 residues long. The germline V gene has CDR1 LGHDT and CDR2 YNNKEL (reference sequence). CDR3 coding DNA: TGTGCCAGCAGCCAAGTAGCGGGGGTTTACGAGCAGTACTTC. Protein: CASSQVAGVYEQYF.

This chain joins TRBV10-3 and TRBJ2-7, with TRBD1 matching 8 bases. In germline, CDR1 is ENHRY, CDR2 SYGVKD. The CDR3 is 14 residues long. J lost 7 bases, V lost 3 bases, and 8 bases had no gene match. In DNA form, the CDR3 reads TGTGCCATCAGTGATTCCAGGGGGCAGGGAGAGCAGTACTTC. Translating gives CAISDSRGQGEQYF.

The CDR3 sequence: CASSVAGSGTGGRTQYF. Written as DNA, the CDR3 is TGTGCCAGCAGCGTAGCTGGCTCCGGGACAGGGGGTAGGACCCAGTACTTC. The rearrangement uses TRBV9 and TRBJ2-5, with 11 bases fitting TRBD1. The CDR3 runs to 17 residues. The V gene end was trimmed by 0 bases and the J gene end by 7 bases; junction bases not matched to a gene: 11. The germline gives CDR1 SGDLS, CDR2 YYNGEE.

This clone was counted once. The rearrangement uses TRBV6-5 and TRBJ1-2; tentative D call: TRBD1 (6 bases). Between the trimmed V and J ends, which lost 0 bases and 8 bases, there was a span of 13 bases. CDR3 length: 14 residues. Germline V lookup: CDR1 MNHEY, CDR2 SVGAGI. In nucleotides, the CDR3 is TGTGCCAGCAGTTACTCAGGGGGAACAGAGGGCTACACCTTC. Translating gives CASSYSGGTEGYTF.

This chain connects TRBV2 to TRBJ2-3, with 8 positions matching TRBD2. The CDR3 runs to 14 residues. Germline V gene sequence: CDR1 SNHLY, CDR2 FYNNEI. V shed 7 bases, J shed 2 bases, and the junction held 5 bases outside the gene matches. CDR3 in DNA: TGTGCCAGCACCAGGACTAGCTACACAGATACGCAGTATTTT. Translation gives CASTRTSYTDTQYF.

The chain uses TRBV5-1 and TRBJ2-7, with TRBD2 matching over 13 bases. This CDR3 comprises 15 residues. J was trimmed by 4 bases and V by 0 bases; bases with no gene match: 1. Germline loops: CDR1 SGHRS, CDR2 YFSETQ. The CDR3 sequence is CASSLELAGGYEQYF. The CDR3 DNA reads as TGCGCCAGCAGCTTGGAACTAGCGGGGGGGTACGAGCAGTACTTC. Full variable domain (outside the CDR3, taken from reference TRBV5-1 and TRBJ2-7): KAGVTQTPRYLIKTRGQQVTLSCSPISGHRSVSWYQQTPGQGLQFLFEYFSETQRNKGNFPGRFSGRQFSNSRSEMNVSTLELGDSALYLCASSLELAGGYEQYFGPGTRLTVT.

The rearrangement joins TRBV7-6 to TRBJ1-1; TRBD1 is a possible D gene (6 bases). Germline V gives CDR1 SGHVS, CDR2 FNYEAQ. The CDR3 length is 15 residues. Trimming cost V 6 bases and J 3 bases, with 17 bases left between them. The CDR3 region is CASRNIGGEDTEAFF. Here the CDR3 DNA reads TGTGCCAGCAGGAATATAGGGGGAGAGGACACTGAAGCTTTCTTT.

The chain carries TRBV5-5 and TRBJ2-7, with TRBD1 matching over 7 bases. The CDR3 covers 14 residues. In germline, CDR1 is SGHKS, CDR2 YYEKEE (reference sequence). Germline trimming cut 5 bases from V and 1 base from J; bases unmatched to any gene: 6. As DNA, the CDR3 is TGTGCCAGCAGAAGACCGGGACAGTCCTACGAGCAGTACTTC. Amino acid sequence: CASRRPGQSYEQYF.

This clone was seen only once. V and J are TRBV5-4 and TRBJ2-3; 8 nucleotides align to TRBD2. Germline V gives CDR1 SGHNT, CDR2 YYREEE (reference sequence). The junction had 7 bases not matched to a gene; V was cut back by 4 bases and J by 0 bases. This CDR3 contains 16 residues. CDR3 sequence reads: CASSDLAGGSTDTQYF. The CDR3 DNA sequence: TGTGCCAGCAGCGACCTTGCGGGGGGAAGCACAGATACGCAGTATTTT.

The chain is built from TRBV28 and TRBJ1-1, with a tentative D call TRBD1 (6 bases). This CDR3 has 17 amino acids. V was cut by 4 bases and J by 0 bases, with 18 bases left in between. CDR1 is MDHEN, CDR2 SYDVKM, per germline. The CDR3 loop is CASSSFPGGQMNTEAFF. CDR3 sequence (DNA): TGTGCCAGCAGTTCCTTCCCGGGGGGGCAGATGAACACTGAAGCTTTCTTT. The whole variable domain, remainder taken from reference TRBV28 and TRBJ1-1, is DVKVTQSSRYLVKRTGEKVFLECVQDMDHENMFWYRQDPGLGLRLIYFSYDVKMKEKGDIPEGYSVSREKKERFSLILESASTNQTSMYLCASSSFPGGQMNTEAFFGQGTRLTVV.

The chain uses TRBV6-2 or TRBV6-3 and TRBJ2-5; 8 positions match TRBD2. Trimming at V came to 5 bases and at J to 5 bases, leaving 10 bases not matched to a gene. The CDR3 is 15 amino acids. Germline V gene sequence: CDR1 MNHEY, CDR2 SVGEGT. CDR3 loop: CASSPRRGGSETQYF. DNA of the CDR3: TGTGCCAGCAGTCCCCGCCGGGGGGGCTCGGAGACCCAGTACTTC.

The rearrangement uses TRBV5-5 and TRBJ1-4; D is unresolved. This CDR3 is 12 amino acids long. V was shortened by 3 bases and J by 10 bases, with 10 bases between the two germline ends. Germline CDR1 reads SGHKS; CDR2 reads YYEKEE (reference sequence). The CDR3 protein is CASSSDMGKLFF. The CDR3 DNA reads TGTGCCAGCAGCTCTGACATGGGAAAACTGTTTTTT.

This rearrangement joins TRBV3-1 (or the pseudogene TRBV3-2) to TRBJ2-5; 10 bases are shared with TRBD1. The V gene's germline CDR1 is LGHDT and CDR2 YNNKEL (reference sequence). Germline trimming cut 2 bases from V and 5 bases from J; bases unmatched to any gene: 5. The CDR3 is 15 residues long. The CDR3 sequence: CASSQLGQGMETQYF. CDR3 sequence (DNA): TGTGCCAGCAGCCAATTGGGACAGGGGATGGAGACCCAGTACTTC.

CDR3 protein: CASSIDRGPNNEQFF. The CDR3 DNA is TGTGCCAGTAGTATAGACAGGGGGCCCAACAATGAGCAGTTCTTC. V gene TRBV19 combines with J gene TRBJ2-1; 8 bases match TRBD1. The germline gives CDR1 LNHDA, CDR2 SQIVND (reference sequence). J gave up 5 bases and V 0 bases, and 3 bases lay outside the gene matches. This CDR3 has 15 residues.

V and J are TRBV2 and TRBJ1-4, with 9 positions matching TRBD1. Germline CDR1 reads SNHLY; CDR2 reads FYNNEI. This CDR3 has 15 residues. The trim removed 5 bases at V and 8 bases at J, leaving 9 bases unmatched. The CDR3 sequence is CASSRPGQGNEKLFF. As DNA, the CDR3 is TGTGCCAGCAGTCGCCCGGGACAGGGAAACGAAAAACTGTTTTTT.